What follows are 30 T cell receptor beta chains derived from one specimen sequenced in a study of cytotoxic CD8 clonotypes in ibrutinib-treated CLL. The assay was immunoSEQ multiplex PCR, and TCRdb's table has in-frame clones only and misses some. The sample has approximately 320,000 clones; 67% are singletons. Source: PBMCs, taken after 36 months of ibrutinib treatment. The receptors shown here come from a human donor with chronic lymphocytic leukemia.

The genes are TRBV9 and TRBJ1-1; D uncertain. The CDR3 runs to 16 residues. The germline CDR1 and CDR2 sequences are SGDLS and YYNGEE. Trimming pared 4 bases from V and 1 base from J, leaving 17 bases between. As DNA, the CDR3 is TGTGCCAGCAGCCCCCCCCGCTTGAAGACGAACACTGAAGCTTTCTTT. This encodes CASSPPRLKTNTEAFF.

V usage is TRBV5-4 and J usage is TRBJ2-3; the D is unclear. CDR1 and CDR2 (germline): SGHNT, YYREEE (reference sequence). The CDR3 loop spans 16 amino acids. Trimming took off 2 bases at V and 0 bases at J, with 13 bases between the two ends. Here the CDR3 reads CASSLGEPLSTDTQYF. The CDR3 bases are TGTGCCAGCAGCTTAGGAGAGCCACTTAGCACAGATACGCAGTATTTT.

This clone was counted once. The genes are TRBV29-1 and TRBJ1-1, with 9 bases fitting TRBD1. V lost 7 bases, J lost 0 bases, and 9 bases stayed unmatched. Germline V gene lookup returns CDR1 SQVTM and CDR2 ANQGSEA. The CDR3 loop spans 15 amino acids. In DNA form, the CDR3 reads TGCAGCGCTTCGACAACAGGGGGCTTGAACACTGAAGCTTTCTTT. This sequence encodes CSASTTGGLNTEAFF.

The chain recombines TRBV7-6 with TRBJ1-5; 10 bases agree with TRBD1. Germline V gene sequence: CDR1 SGHVS, CDR2 FNYEAQ. The length of the CDR3 is 19 residues. Trimming at V came to 1 base and at J to 4 bases, leaving 13 bases not matched to a gene. This CDR3 is CASSLDPPTGQGRNQPQHF. The CDR3 nucleotides read TGTGCCAGCAGCTTAGACCCTCCGACGGGACAGGGGAGGAATCAGCCCCAGCATTTT.

About this clone: Distinct nucleotide sequences in the sample also encode this CDR3. The chain is built from TRBV25-1 and TRBJ2-3; D unresolved. The CDR3 runs to 12 residues. V was cut by 2 bases and J by 5 bases, with 5 bases left in between. Germline CDR1 MGHDK, CDR2 SYGVNS. CDR3: CASSEGVDTQYF. CDR3 bases: TGTGCCAGCAGTGAAGGGGTAGATACGCAGTATTTT.

This chain links TRBV5-1 with TRBJ2-5; either TRBD1 or TRBD2 may supply D (6 bases each). The germline V gene encodes CDR1 SGHRS and CDR2 YFSETQ. This CDR3 is 15 amino acids long. V dropped 1 base and J dropped 2 bases, with 12 bases sitting between them. As DNA, the CDR3 is TGCGCCAGCAGCTTGCCTAGGGGGGCTCAAGAGACCCAGTACTTC. As protein: CASSLPRGAQETQYF. Variable domain in full (rest from reference TRBV5-1 and TRBJ2-5): KAGVTQTPRYLIKTRGQQVTLSCSPISGHRSVSWYQQTPGQGLQFLFEYFSETQRNKGNFPGRFSGRQFSNSRSEMNVSTLELGDSALYLCASSLPRGAQETQYFGPGTRLLVL.

V and J are TRBV4-3 and TRBJ2-1, with unresolved D. The length of the CDR3 is 14 residues. Trimming removed 1 base from V and 8 bases from J, with 12 bases in between. The germline V gene encodes CDR1 LGHNA and CDR2 YSLEER. The CDR3 bases are TGCGCCAGCAGCCAAGTTTCCGCCCGAGATGAGCAGTTCTTC. Translated, it gives CASSQVSARDEQFF.

The V and J genes are TRBV4-2 and TRBJ2-1; 12 bases fit TRBD2. The germline V gene encodes CDR1 LGHNA and CDR2 YNFKEQ. Trimming cost V 1 base and J 10 bases; bases outside gene matches: 2. The CDR3 sequence is 14 residues long. The CDR3 loop reads CASSQAGLAGEQFF. The CDR3 nucleotides are TGTGCCAGCAGCCAAGCCGGACTAGCGGGGGAGCAGTTCTTC.

The chain couples TRBV5-4 to TRBJ2-7; D is perhaps TRBD1 (6 bases). Per germline, CDR1 SGHNT and CDR2 YYREEE (reference sequence). V lost 4 bases to trimming and J lost 3 bases, with 11 bases between them. This CDR3 is 13 amino acids long. The CDR3 loop is CASSTDSRYEQYF. For the CDR3, the DNA is TGTGCCAGCAGCACGGACAGTCGCTACGAGCAGTACTTC.

This clone was detected a few times. The V call is TRBV6-5, the J call TRBJ1-5; 9 bases line up with TRBD1. V trimming: 6 bases; J trimming: 5 bases; junction bases outside the gene matches: 5. CDR1 is MNHEY, CDR2 SVGAGI, per germline. The CDR3 has 14 residues. Written as DNA, the CDR3 is TGTGCCAGCAGGCAGACAGGGGGTTATCAGCCCCAGCATTTT. Its protein product is CASRQTGGYQPQHF.

The genes are TRBV18 and TRBJ1-3; 8 positions match TRBD1. J gave up 0 bases and V 5 bases, and 6 bases lay outside the gene matches. The CDR3 has 16 residues. The germline gives CDR1 KGHSH, CDR2 LQKENI. CDR3 in DNA: TGTGCCAGCTCATGGACAGGGTTGGGCTCTGGAAACACCATATATTTT. It yields the protein CASSWTGLGSGNTIYF. Supplemented by reference TRBV18 and TRBJ1-3, the full variable domain reads NAGVMQNPRHLVRRRGQEARLRCSPMKGHSHVYWYRQLPEEGLKFMVYLQKENIIDESGMPKERFSAEFPKEGPSILRIQQVVRGDSAAYFCASSWTGLGSGNTIYFGEGSWLTVV.

Only a few counts were recorded for this clone. The J gene is TRBJ2-7, the V gene TRBV5-1, with a weak D call TRBD1 (6 bases). Trimming removed 1 base at V and 9 bases at J, with 17 bases between. The CDR3 is made up of 14 amino acids. Germline-derived CDR1 and CDR2 are SGHRS and YFSETQ. CDR3 DNA sequence: TGCGCCAGCAGCTTGAAGGGACATGGTGGTTCGCAGTACTTC. This codes for CASSLKGHGGSQYF.

The rearrangement links TRBV7-9 to TRBJ2-3; no reliable D call. Per the germline V gene, CDR1 is SEHNR and CDR2 is FQNEAQ (reference sequence). Deletions cut 1 base from V and 2 bases from J, with 7 bases between. CDR3 length: 14 residues. The CDR3 sequence: CASSLGVSTDTQYF. The CDR3 nucleotides are TGTGCCAGCAGCTTAGGGGTATCCACAGATACGCAGTATTTT.

The J gene is TRBJ2-3, the V gene TRBV4-2; D not resolved. Germline V gene lookup returns CDR1 LGHNA and CDR2 YNFKEQ. This CDR3 is built from 17 residues. The V and J ends lost 3 bases and 1 base respectively, with 17 bases between them. The DNA for the CDR3 is TGTGCCAGCAGCCAGGCCTACGGAGCGAGCGGCACAGATACGCAGTATTTT. The encoded protein is CASSQAYGASGTDTQYF.

V and J are TRBV9 and TRBJ2-2, with 8 nucleotides matching TRBD2. The CDR3 consists of 14 residues. J gave up 5 bases and V 8 bases, and 8 bases lay outside the gene matches. Germline CDR1 SGDLS, CDR2 YYNGEE. The CDR3 loop reads CASRRAGGTGELFF. Here the CDR3 DNA reads TGTGCCAGTCGCCGCGCGGGGGGAACCGGGGAGCTGTTTTTT.

J is TRBJ2-5 and V is TRBV6-1; D is tentatively TRBD1 or TRBD2 (6 bases each). The V gene's germline CDR1 is MNHNS and CDR2 SASEGT. CDR3 length equals 15 residues. V lost 0 bases and J 2 bases, leaving 10 bases between the germline ends. CDR3 DNA: TGTGCCAGCAGTGAAGCGGCGGGACAACAAGAGACCCAGTACTTC. Its protein product is CASSEAAGQQETQYF.

The CDR3 sequence: CASSVAGGTYNEQFF. In DNA form, the CDR3 reads TGTGCCAGCAGCGTAGCTGGCGGGACTTACAATGAGCAGTTCTTC. The chain couples TRBV9 to TRBJ2-1; possible D gene TRBD2, 6 bases. Germline loops: CDR1 SGDLS, CDR2 YYNGEE. This CDR3 comprises 15 residues. The germline V and J ends were trimmed by 0 bases and 4 bases, with 11 bases remaining between them.

CDR3: CASRDRDRAYGYTF. The DNA for the CDR3 is TGTGCCAGCAGAGACCGGGACAGGGCCTATGGCTACACCTTC. The chain employs TRBV27 and TRBJ1-2; 9 bases match TRBD1. CDR3 length equals 14 residues. Trimming took 6 bases from V and 4 from J; bases not matched to a gene: 6. The germline V gene encodes CDR1 MNHEY and CDR2 SMNVEV (reference sequence).

The rearrangement links TRBV27 to TRBJ2-7; 9 bases map to TRBD2. Per germline, CDR1 MNHEY and CDR2 SMNVEV (reference sequence). This CDR3 region has 14 residues. With V trimmed by 2 bases and J by 7 bases, 6 bases remained unmatched. In DNA form, the CDR3 reads TGTGCCAGCAGTTTAGCGGGAGGGCCCTTTGAGCAGTACTTC. Translated: CASSLAGGPFEQYF.

This chain links TRBV28 with TRBJ1-5; D perhaps matches TRBD1 (6 bases). The V and J ends lost 3 bases and 6 bases respectively, with 15 bases between them. The CDR3 runs 15 residues. Looked up from germline, CDR1 is MDHEN and CDR2 is SYDVKM. The CDR3 region has the DNA TGTGCCAGCAGTTTGGTACGGGGGGCAGGTCAGCCCCAGCATTTT. Translation: CASSLVRGAGQPQHF.

The V call is TRBV10-3, the J call TRBJ2-1, with 7 bases identical to TRBD1. The germline V gene encodes CDR1 ENHRY and CDR2 SYGVKD. V gave up 10 bases and J gave up 4 bases; unmatched junction bases: 10. CDR3 length: 14 amino acids. CDR3 region: CATRDSGPYNEQFF. The CDR3 DNA sequence: TGTGCCACCCGGGACAGTGGGCCATACAATGAGCAGTTCTTC.

V is TRBV5-1 and J is TRBJ2-3; no clear D gene. The CDR3 contains 14 residues. CDR1 SGHRS and CDR2 YFSETQ come from the germline V gene. With 2 bases removed from V and 1 base from J, the gap between germline ends came to 8 bases. The CDR3 region has the DNA TGCGCCAGCAGCTTAGACACCCGCACAGATACGCAGTATTTT. Its translation: CASSLDTRTDTQYF.

The chain has TRBV28 and TRBJ1-2, with D uncertain. Trimming took 3 bases from V and 0 from J, leaving 14 bases between them. Germline V lookup: CDR1 MDHEN, CDR2 SYDVKM. The CDR3 extends over 16 amino acids. CDR3 in DNA: TGTGCCAGCAGTTTCCGATTGTTACCTTCTAACTATGGCTACACCTTC. Its protein product is CASSFRLLPSNYGYTF.

The rearrangement joins TRBV19 to TRBJ1-6; no definite D call. The V end lost 3 bases, the J end lost 5 bases, and 11 bases lay between the germline ends. The CDR3 covers 15 residues. Germline V lookup: CDR1 LNHDA, CDR2 SQIVND (reference sequence). The DNA of the CDR3 is TGTGCCAGTAGTATTGTGGGGTCTGATAATTCACCCCTCCACTTT. This gives the protein CASSIVGSDNSPLHF.

In its sample, this clone was seen a few times. V and J are TRBV13 and TRBJ1-1; D is ambiguous. V was pared by 4 bases and J by 7 bases, with 10 bases between. There are 12 residues in the CDR3. Germline lookup yields CDR1 PRHDT and CDR2 FYEKMQ (reference sequence). CDR3 residues: CASSSIANEAFF. Here the CDR3 DNA reads TGTGCCAGCAGCTCCATCGCGAATGAAGCTTTCTTT.

This clone was detected only a few times. This chain links TRBV6-6 with TRBJ1-2; 7 positions match TRBD1. V lost 5 bases to trimming and J lost 7 bases; unmatched junction nucleotides: 7. Germline V gene sequence: CDR1 MNHNY, CDR2 SVGAGI (reference sequence). The CDR3 totals 13 residues. The CDR3 sequence: CASSLRQGGGYTF. Here the CDR3 DNA reads TGTGCCAGCAGTCTCCGACAGGGCGGTGGCTACACCTTC.

The chain carries TRBV7-3 and TRBJ2-1; D may be TRBD1 (6 bases). CDR1 SGHTA and CDR2 FQGTGA come from the germline V gene. The CDR3 runs 13 residues. V was clipped by 5 bases and J by 4 bases, with 9 bases between them. CDR3 residues: CASSLGQYNEQFF. The CDR3 DNA reads TGTGCCAGCAGCCTCGGACAGTACAATGAGCAGTTCTTC.

The chain combines TRBV28 with TRBJ1-5; TRBD1 might be the D (6 bases). With 6 bases removed from V and 2 bases from J, the gap between germline ends came to 14 bases. The V gene's germline CDR1 is MDHEN and CDR2 SYDVKM. The CDR3 totals 15 residues. CDR3 loop: CASSILDRRNQPQHF. Here the CDR3 DNA reads TGTGCCAGCAGCATACTCGACAGGCGCAATCAGCCCCAGCATTTT.

This clone has just a few counts. In DNA, the CDR3 is TGCGCCAGCAGCCCGGGACCCTGGGAAAAACTGTTTTTT. Translating gives CASSPGPWEKLFF. V usage is TRBV4-1 and J usage is TRBJ1-4, with TRBD1 as a possible D gene (5 bases). CDR1 and CDR2 from the germline V gene are MGHRA and YSYEKL. The CDR3 runs 13 residues. Deletions cut 4 bases from V and 8 bases from J, with 11 bases between.

The rearrangement links TRBV6-5 to TRBJ1-2, with a tentative D call TRBD1 (6 bases). V lost 6 bases, J lost 7 bases, and 15 bases lay in between. Germline V gene data show CDR1 as MNHEY and CDR2 as SVGAGI. The CDR3 is 13 residues long. The CDR3 is CASSALRGAGYTF. The CDR3, as DNA: TGTGCCAGCAGCGCCCTCCGGGGGGCTGGCTACACCTTC.